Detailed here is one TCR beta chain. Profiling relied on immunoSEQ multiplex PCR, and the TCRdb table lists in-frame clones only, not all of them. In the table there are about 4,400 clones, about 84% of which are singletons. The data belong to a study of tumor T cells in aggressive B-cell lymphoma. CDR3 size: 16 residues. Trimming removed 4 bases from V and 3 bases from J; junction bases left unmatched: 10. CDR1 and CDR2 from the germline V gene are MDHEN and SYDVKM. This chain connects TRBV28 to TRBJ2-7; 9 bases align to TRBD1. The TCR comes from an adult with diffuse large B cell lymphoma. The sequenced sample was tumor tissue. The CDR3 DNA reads TGTGCCAGCAGTTCGTGGGGGGGACAGGGAAGCTACGAGCAGTACTTC. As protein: CASSSWGGQGSYEQYF.